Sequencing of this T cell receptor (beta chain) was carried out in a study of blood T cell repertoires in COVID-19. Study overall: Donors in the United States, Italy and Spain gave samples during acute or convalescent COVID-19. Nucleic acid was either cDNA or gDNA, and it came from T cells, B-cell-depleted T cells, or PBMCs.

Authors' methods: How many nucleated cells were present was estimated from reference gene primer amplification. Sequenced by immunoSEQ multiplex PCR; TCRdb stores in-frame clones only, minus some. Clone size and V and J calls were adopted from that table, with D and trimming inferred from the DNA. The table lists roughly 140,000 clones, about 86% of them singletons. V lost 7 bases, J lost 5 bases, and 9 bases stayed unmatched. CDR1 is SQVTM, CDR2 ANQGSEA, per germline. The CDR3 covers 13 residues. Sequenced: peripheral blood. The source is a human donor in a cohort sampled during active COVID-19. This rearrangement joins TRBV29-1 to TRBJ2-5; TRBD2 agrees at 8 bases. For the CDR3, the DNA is TGCAGCGATTACGGGGGGGCTGGGGAGACCCAGTACTTC. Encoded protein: CSDYGGAGETQYF.